This TCR beta chain was recorded in a study of blood T cell repertoires in COVID-19. Study-wide background: From the United States, Italy and Spain came samples of acute and convalescent COVID-19. Sample material is recorded as cDNA or gDNA derived from T cells, B-cell-depleted T cells, or PBMCs.

Per the authors' pipeline: Nucleated cell counts were estimated from reference gene primer amplification. Clones were read by immunoSEQ multiplex PCR, and TCRdb kept only the in-frame ones, dropping some. V and J calls and clone size follow that table, whereas D and trimming were derived from the DNA. The data show 230,000 or so clones, with about four fifths seen just once and around 7% held by the top ten. Trimming cost V 6 bases and J 8 bases, with 11 bases left between them. The CDR3 runs 11 residues. Per germline, CDR1 MNHEY and CDR2 SVGEGT. The J gene is TRBJ2-7, the V gene TRBV6-2 or TRBV6-3; no reliable D call. The receptor comes from a woman of 80 years or more with COVID-19, enrolled during active disease. Specimen: peripheral blood. The DNA for the CDR3 is TGTGCCAGCAGCCCCTCCAGGCAGCAGTACTTC. This sequence encodes CASSPSRQQYF.